This T cell receptor (beta chain) was recovered during a study of cytomegalovirus exposure and HLA in healthy donors. V was clipped by 4 bases and J by 3 bases, with 20 bases between them. The germline CDR1 and CDR2 sequences are SGHRS and YFSETQ. This CDR3 region has 16 residues. In the PCR, 60 Vbeta and 13 Jbeta primers were used. Measured with immunoSEQ multiplex PCR; TCRdb has only the in-frame clones, and not every one. The table shows some 180,000 clones, with about three quarters occurring only once. The rearrangement links TRBV5-1 to TRBJ2-7; perhaps TRBD1 as D (5 bases). Material: PBMCs. The receptor was derived from a woman aged 55-69 years in good health and CMV-seropositive. CDR3 nucleotide sequence: TGCGCCAGCAGCCCTAGACAGTCACAGCCTTTCTACGAGCAGTACTTC. The encoded protein is CASSPRQSQPFYEQYF. Together with reference TRBV5-1 and TRBJ2-7, the CDR3 gives the full variable domain: KAGVTQTPRYLIKTRGQQVTLSCSPISGHRSVSWYQQTPGQGLQFLFEYFSETQRNKGNFPGRFSGRQFSNSRSEMNVSTLELGDSALYLCASSPRQSQPFYEQYFGPGTRLTVT.